Each of the 24 T cell receptor beta chains below was sequenced from the same sample in a study of Ad26.COV2.S vaccination and SARS-CoV-2 variants. The treatment is: 15 to 20 received Ad26.COV2.S at low or high dose, single or two shots; a few received placebo; per-sample allocation not given. Material that was analyzed had been drawn on day 63 after the first vaccine or placebo injection. Here immunoSEQ multiplex PCR was the method, and the copy in TCRdb shows in-frame clones only, minus some. The sample carries some 250,000 clones, 88% recorded once. The source was peripheral blood, collected in a trial of Ad26.COV2.S vaccine versus placebo. These receptors were obtained from a person aged 18-65 years who received the Ad26.COV2.S COVID-19 vaccine or a placebo.

This rearrangement joins TRBV6-2 or TRBV6-3 to TRBJ2-2, with D perhaps TRBD1 or TRBD2 (5 bases each). The CDR3 has 15 amino acids. Trimming removed 4 bases from V and 1 base from J, with 10 bases in between. The germline CDR1 and CDR2 sequences are MNHEY and SVGEGT. CDR3 DNA: TGTGCCAGCAGTTTTGGGGACCTGAACACCGGGGAGCTGTTTTTT. Protein sequence: CASSFGDLNTGELFF.

This clone was found a few times. CDR3 nucleotide sequence: TGTGCCAGCAGTCCTACCGGGACGCTTGGAAACACCATATATTTT. Translated: CASSPTGTLGNTIYF. The chain employs TRBV6-5 and TRBJ1-3; D is perhaps TRBD1 (5 bases). V was clipped by 5 bases and J by 3 bases, with 14 bases between them. This CDR3 has 15 residues. Germline values: CDR1 MNHEY, CDR2 SVGAGI.

The V gene is TRBV27, the J gene TRBJ2-2; either TRBD1 or TRBD2 may supply D (6 bases each). V was trimmed by 8 bases and J by 9 bases, leaving 16 bases between them. The germline V gene encodes CDR1 MNHEY and CDR2 SMNVEV (reference sequence). The CDR3 has 13 residues. The CDR3 sequence is CASRLDRFRELFF. CDR3 DNA: TGTGCCAGCCGACTAGACAGGTTTCGGGAGCTGTTTTTT.

This chain uses TRBV11-1 with TRBJ2-1, with D unclear. The germline V gene encodes CDR1 SGHAT and CDR2 FQDESV (reference sequence). The CDR3 has 15 residues. V lost 6 bases to trimming and J lost 0 bases, with 12 bases between them. CDR3 nucleotide sequence: TGTGCCAGCAGTCTCAATCCGAGCTCCTACAATGAGCAGTTCTTC. Its translation is CASSLNPSSYNEQFF.

The chain has TRBV6-2 or TRBV6-3 and TRBJ2-7; 8 nucleotides line up with TRBD2. V shed 2 bases and J 6 bases; nucleotides not matched to a gene: 9. Germline V gene lookup returns CDR1 MNHEY and CDR2 SVGEGT. The CDR3 has 15 residues. The CDR3 loop is CASSYDGRVGAEQYF. The CDR3 DNA reads as TGTGCCAGCAGTTACGACGGGAGGGTGGGGGCCGAGCAGTACTTC.

The gene calls are TRBV5-1 and TRBJ2-1; 13 positions agree with TRBD2. Germline assignment: CDR1 SGHRS and CDR2 YFSETQ. The trim removed 4 bases at V and 7 bases at J, leaving 11 bases unmatched. The CDR3 has 17 residues. CDR3 loop: CASSATSGRAQLNEQFF. The CDR3, as DNA: TGCGCCAGCAGCGCCACTAGCGGGAGGGCCCAGTTGAATGAGCAGTTCTTC. Full variable domain (missing parts from reference TRBV5-1 and TRBJ2-1): KAGVTQTPRYLIKTRGQQVTLSCSPISGHRSVSWYQQTPGQGLQFLFEYFSETQRNKGNFPGRFSGRQFSNSRSEMNVSTLELGDSALYLCASSATSGRAQLNEQFFGPGTRLTVL.

This chain uses TRBV7-2 with TRBJ2-1; TRBD2 agrees at 10 bases. CDR1 and CDR2 (germline): SGHTA, FQGNSA. The V segment lost 5 bases and the J segment 6 bases; nucleotides outside the gene matches: 7. This CDR3 has 15 amino acids. CDR3 sequence reads: CASSRRASGSNEQFF. The CDR3 DNA follows: TGTGCCAGCAGCCGCCGGGCTAGCGGGAGCAATGAGCAGTTCTTC.

The chain links TRBV28 to TRBJ2-1; D gene unclear. This CDR3 comprises 15 residues. V was clipped by 2 bases and J by 6 bases, with 14 bases between them. Germline V lookup: CDR1 MDHEN, CDR2 SYDVKM. The DNA for the CDR3 is TGTGCCAGCAGTTTAACCGGGCTCGACGGCAATGAGCAGTTCTTC. Its translation: CASSLTGLDGNEQFF.

The chain joins TRBV5-1 to TRBJ1-6, with D perhaps TRBD1 (6 bases). Germline V gene sequence: CDR1 SGHRS, CDR2 YFSETQ. Trimming shortened V by 4 bases and J by 6 bases, and 11 bases separated the two germline ends. The CDR3 length is 14 residues. The CDR3 region has the DNA TGCGCCAGCAGCGCGGGACACATTAATTCACCCCTCCACTTT. This translates into CASSAGHINSPLHF.

The V and J genes are TRBV12-3 or TRBV12-4 and TRBJ1-5; D is ambiguous. CDR3 size: 13 residues. The V and J ends lost 4 bases and 3 bases respectively, with 7 bases between them. The CDR3 loop reads CASSSGDNQPQHF. CDR3 coding DNA: TGTGCCAGCAGTTCCGGGGACAATCAGCCCCAGCATTTT.

This clone was seen a single time. In nucleotides, the CDR3 is TGTGCCACCAGCAGAGATCTGGGAGGCGGGAGGCCAGATACGCAGTATTTT. As protein: CATSRDLGGGRPDTQYF. V and J are TRBV15 and TRBJ2-3; 8 bases are a match to TRBD2. This CDR3 has 17 amino acids. Trimming removed 0 bases from V and 4 bases from J; junction bases left unmatched: 9. The germline V gene has CDR1 LNHNV and CDR2 YYDKDF (reference sequence).

This clone was counted ten times or more. The chain recombines TRBV3-1 (or the pseudogene TRBV3-2) with TRBJ2-1, with D perhaps matching TRBD1 or TRBD2 (6 bases each). The ends were cut back, 4 bases at V and 6 bases at J, with 13 bases in the middle. The CDR3 is made up of 14 amino acids. Germline lookup yields CDR1 LGHDT and CDR2 YNNKEL (reference sequence). CDR3 loop: CASSPLGGGNEQFF. Here the CDR3 DNA reads TGTGCCAGCAGCCCGTTGGGGGGCGGCAATGAGCAGTTCTTC.

This chain uses TRBV3-1 (or the pseudogene TRBV3-2) with TRBJ2-1; a weak D match, TRBD2 (6 bases). V lost 8 bases and J lost 0, with 14 bases in between. This CDR3 comprises 15 residues. Germline V gene lookup returns CDR1 LGHDT and CDR2 YNNKEL (reference sequence). The CDR3 is CASAGAGSSYNEQFF. The CDR3 DNA reads as TGTGCCAGCGCCGGGGCGGGGAGCTCCTACAATGAGCAGTTCTTC.

The chain couples TRBV15 to TRBJ2-3; D is possibly TRBD2 (6 bases). The V gene's germline CDR1 is LNHNV and CDR2 YYDKDF (reference sequence). V dropped 5 bases and J dropped 0 bases, with 12 bases sitting between them. The CDR3 loop spans 15 amino acids. The CDR3 sequence is CATSLGSGSTDTQYF. CDR3 DNA: TGTGCCACCAGCCTGGGTAGCGGCAGCACAGATACGCAGTATTTT.

The chain is built from TRBV25-1 and TRBJ2-5; the D is unclear. Germline CDR1 is MGHDK and CDR2 is SYGVNS. The CDR3 totals 15 residues. V dropped 5 bases and J dropped 0 bases, with 13 bases sitting between them. The CDR3 sequence is CASSQATWYQETQYF. For the CDR3, the DNA is TGTGCCAGCAGTCAGGCAACTTGGTACCAAGAGACCCAGTACTTC. Combining the CDR3 with reference TRBV25-1 and TRBJ2-5 gives the whole variable domain EADIYQTPRYLVIGTGKKITLECSQTMGHDKMYWYQQDPGMELHLIHYSYGVNSTEKGDLSSESTVSRIRTEHFPLTLESARPSHTSQYLCASSQATWYQETQYFGPGTRLLVL.

The chain has TRBV27 and TRBJ1-5; 7 nucleotides agree with TRBD1. CDR1 MNHEY and CDR2 SMNVEV come from the germline V gene (reference sequence). J was trimmed by 6 bases and V by 3 bases; bases with no gene match: 5. The CDR3 contains 14 residues. The CDR3 sequence: CASSLRQGGQPQHF. The CDR3 region has the DNA TGTGCCAGCAGTTTGCGACAGGGAGGTCAGCCCCAGCATTTT.

The chain recombines TRBV6-5 with TRBJ2-5; D unresolved. Germline CDR1 and CDR2: MNHEY and SVGAGI. The CDR3 is 14 residues long. V lost 0 bases and J 1 base, leaving 6 bases between the germline ends. The CDR3 region has the DNA TGTGCCAGCAGTTACTCCAACACCCAAGAGACCCAGTACTTC. Its protein product is CASSYSNTQETQYF.

The rearrangement joins TRBV18 to TRBJ1-6; 8 bases agree with TRBD1. CDR3 length: 16 amino acids. With 2 bases clipped from V and 6 bases from J, the junction kept 6 bases outside the gene matches. Germline V gives CDR1 KGHSH, CDR2 LQKENI. The DNA of the CDR3 is TGTGCCAGCTCACCAAAGGGTGACAGGGGTAATTCACCCCTCCACTTT. This gives the protein CASSPKGDRGNSPLHF.

This rearrangement joins TRBV13 to TRBJ2-2; D uncertain. V lost 2 bases, J lost 8 bases, and 15 bases lay in between. CDR3 length equals 15 residues. Germline V CDR1 and CDR2: PRHDT, FYEKMQ (reference sequence). The CDR3 DNA reads TGTGCCAGCAGCTTACAGGCCTCTAAAGCGGGGGAGCTGTTTTTT. Encoded protein: CASSLQASKAGELFF.

V gene TRBV13 combines with J gene TRBJ2-5; 11 bases align to TRBD1. Germline CDR1 reads PRHDT; CDR2 reads FYEKMQ (reference sequence). Trimming at V came to 5 bases and at J to 4 bases, leaving 3 bases not matched to a gene. This CDR3 is 14 amino acids long. CDR3 in amino acids: CASSGQGAGETQYF. The DNA for the CDR3 is TGTGCCAGCAGCGGACAGGGGGCTGGAGAGACCCAGTACTTC.

The chain links TRBV7-9 to TRBJ2-7; no definite D call. Germline CDR1 SEHNR, CDR2 FQNEAQ (reference sequence). The CDR3 has 11 residues. Trimming left V 5 bases short and J 6 bases short, with 8 bases between. CDR3 loop: CASSVGSEQYF. The CDR3 DNA sequence: TGTGCCAGCAGCGTAGGTAGCGAGCAGTACTTC.

In its sample, this clone was seen once. The gene calls are TRBV9 and TRBJ1-6; D is undetermined. The CDR3 sequence is 13 residues long. Trimming left V 0 bases short and J 7 bases short, with 5 bases between. Germline CDR1 SGDLS, CDR2 YYNGEE. For the CDR3, the DNA is TGTGCCAGCAGCGTAGCTACAAATTCACCCCTCCACTTT. This gives the protein CASSVATNSPLHF. Variable domain in full (rest from reference TRBV9 and TRBJ1-6): DSGVTQTPKHLITATGQRVTLRCSPRSGDLSVYWYQQSLDQGLQFLIQYYNGEERAKGNILERFSAQQFPDLHSELNLSSLELGDSALYFCASSVATNSPLHFGNGTRLTVT.

V usage is TRBV5-8 and J usage is TRBJ1-5; tentatively, D is TRBD1 (5 bases). CDR3 length: 15 residues. V was shortened by 0 bases and J by 3 bases, with 10 bases between the two germline ends. The germline CDR1 and CDR2 sequences are SGHTS and YDEGEE. CDR3 in DNA: TGTGCCAGCAGCTTGGAAGGGGCTTACAATCAGCCCCAGCATTTT. Translated: CASSLEGAYNQPQHF.

V usage is TRBV28 and J usage is TRBJ2-7, with D perhaps being TRBD1 or TRBD2 (5 bases each). The length of the CDR3 is 15 residues. Germline loops: CDR1 MDHEN, CDR2 SYDVKM. Trimming shortened V by 4 bases and J by 3 bases, and 16 bases separated the two germline ends. The CDR3 bases are TGTGCCAGCAGTTCGGGACGGAGAAAAAACTACGAGCAGTACTTC. The encoded protein is CASSSGRRKNYEQYF.